This TCR beta chain was recovered during a study of molecular identifiers for immune sequencing clone quantification. In regard to this clonotype: Just one base apart from a much larger clone, this may be a read error. The final CDR3 position lacks the conserved phenylalanine or tryptophan, pointing to a likely read error.

Via MiXCR, TCRdb re-called the PCR reads, giving one row per CDR3 protein. The sample shows over 550,000 distinct CDR3 sequences, less than 30% of them seen only once. CDR3 size: 16 residues. V trimming: 1 base; J trimming: 7 bases; junction bases outside the gene matches: 11. CDR1 DFQATT and CDR2 SNEGSKA come from the germline V gene (reference sequence). Source material: naive CD8+ T cells from blood, with Jurkat cell RNA spiked in. Subset noted: FACS-sorted CD8+CD4-CCR7+CD45RA+ naive T cells. The source is a human donor in good health. Some libraries in this study had Jurkat cell RNA spiked in. V and J are TRBV20-1 and TRBJ2-7; 12 bases agree with TRBD2. This CDR3 is CSARARLAGDLREQYL. In DNA form, the CDR3 reads TGCAGTGCTAGAGCCCGACTAGCGGGGGACCTTCGGGAGCAGTACCTC.